The entry that follows covers one T cell receptor beta chain sequence. V lost 3 bases, J lost 7 bases, and 10 bases lay in between. The CDR3 length is 13 residues. Germline CDR1 reads SGHTA; CDR2 reads FQGNSA. This specimen comes from a study of blood T cell repertoires in COVID-19. Background on the study: From the United States, Italy and Spain came samples of acute and convalescent COVID-19.

Using immunoSEQ multiplex PCR, the repertoire was profiled, and TCRdb retains in-frame clones only, with some absent. The table shows tens of thousands of clones, with approximately 90% occurring only once. The chain joins TRBV7-2 to TRBJ2-1; D ambiguous. The TCR was taken from a woman of 80 years or more with active COVID-19. Sequenced sample: peripheral blood. The CDR3 is CASSLKSENEQFF. The CDR3 nucleotides read TGTGCCAGCAGCTTGAAATCTGAGAATGAGCAGTTCTTC.